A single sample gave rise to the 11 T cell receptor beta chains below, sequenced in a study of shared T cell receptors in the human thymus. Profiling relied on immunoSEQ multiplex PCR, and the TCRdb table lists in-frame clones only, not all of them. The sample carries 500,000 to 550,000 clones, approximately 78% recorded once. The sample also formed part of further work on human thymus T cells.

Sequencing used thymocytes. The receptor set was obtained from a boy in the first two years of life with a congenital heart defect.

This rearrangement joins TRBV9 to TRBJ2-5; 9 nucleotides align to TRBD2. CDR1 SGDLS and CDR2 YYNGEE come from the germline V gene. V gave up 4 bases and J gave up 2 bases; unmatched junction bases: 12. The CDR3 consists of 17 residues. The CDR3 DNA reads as TGTGCCAGCAGCTCTAGTCCCAGACTAGCGGCTCAAGAGACCCAGTACTTC. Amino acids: CASSSSPRLAAQETQYF. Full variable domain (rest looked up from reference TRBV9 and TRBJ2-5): DSGVTQTPKHLITATGQRVTLRCSPRSGDLSVYWYQQSLDQGLQFLIQYYNGEERAKGNILERFSAQQFPDLHSELNLSSLELGDSALYFCASSSSPRLAAQETQYFGPGTRLLVL.

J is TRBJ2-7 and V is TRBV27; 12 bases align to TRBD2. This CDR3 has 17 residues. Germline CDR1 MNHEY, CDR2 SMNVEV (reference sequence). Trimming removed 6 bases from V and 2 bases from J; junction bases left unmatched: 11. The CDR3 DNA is TGTGCCAGCAGCGGGACTAGCGGGTACCTCCCCACCTACGAGCAGTACTTC. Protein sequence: CASSGTSGYLPTYEQYF.

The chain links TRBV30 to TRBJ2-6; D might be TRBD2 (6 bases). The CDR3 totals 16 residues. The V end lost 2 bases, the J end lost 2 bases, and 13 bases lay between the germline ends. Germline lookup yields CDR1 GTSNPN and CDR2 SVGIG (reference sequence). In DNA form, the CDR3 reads TGTGCCTGGAGTATCCGGGGGACGCCTGGGGCCAACGTCCTGACTTTC. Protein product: CAWSIRGTPGANVLTF.

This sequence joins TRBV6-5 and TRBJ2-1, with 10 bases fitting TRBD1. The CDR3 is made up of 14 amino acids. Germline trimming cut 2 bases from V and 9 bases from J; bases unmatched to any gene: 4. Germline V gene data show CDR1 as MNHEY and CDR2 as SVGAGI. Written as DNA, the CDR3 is TGTGCCAGCAGTTACCGGACAGGGGGTGCTGAGCAGTTCTTC. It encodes CASSYRTGGAEQFF.

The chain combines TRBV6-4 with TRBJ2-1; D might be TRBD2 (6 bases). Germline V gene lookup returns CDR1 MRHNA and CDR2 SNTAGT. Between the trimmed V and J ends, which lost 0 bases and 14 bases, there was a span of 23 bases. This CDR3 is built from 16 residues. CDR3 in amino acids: CASSDSTKPPLATKFF. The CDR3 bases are TGTGCCAGCAGTGACTCGACTAAACCCCCGCTAGCGACCAAGTTCTTC.

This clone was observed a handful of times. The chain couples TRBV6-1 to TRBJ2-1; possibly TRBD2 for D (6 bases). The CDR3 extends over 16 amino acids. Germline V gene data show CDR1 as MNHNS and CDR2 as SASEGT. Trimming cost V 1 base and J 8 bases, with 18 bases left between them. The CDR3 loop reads CASSEDLLPGGHEQFF. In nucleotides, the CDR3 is TGTGCCAGCAGTGAAGATTTACTACCAGGAGGGCATGAGCAGTTCTTC.

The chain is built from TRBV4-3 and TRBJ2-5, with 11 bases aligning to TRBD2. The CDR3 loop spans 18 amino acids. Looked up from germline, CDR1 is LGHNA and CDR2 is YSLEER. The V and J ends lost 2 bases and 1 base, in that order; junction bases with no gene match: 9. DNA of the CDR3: TGCGCCAGCAGCCAACAAGGGGTAGCGGGAGGGAGCCAAGAGACCCAGTACTTC. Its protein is CASSQQGVAGGSQETQYF.

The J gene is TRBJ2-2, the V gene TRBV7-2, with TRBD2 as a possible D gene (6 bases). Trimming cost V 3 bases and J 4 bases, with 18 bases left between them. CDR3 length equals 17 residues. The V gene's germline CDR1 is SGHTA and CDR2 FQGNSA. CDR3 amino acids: CASSFNVSGSSTGELFF. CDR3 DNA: TGTGCCAGCAGCTTTAATGTATCCGGGAGTAGCACCGGGGAGCTGTTTTTT.

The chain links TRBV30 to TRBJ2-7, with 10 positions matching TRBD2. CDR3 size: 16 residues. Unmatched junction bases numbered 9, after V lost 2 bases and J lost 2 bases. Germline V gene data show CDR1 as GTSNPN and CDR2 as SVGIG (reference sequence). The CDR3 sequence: CAWSPRTSGAPYEQYF. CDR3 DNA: TGTGCCTGGAGTCCCCGGACTAGCGGAGCCCCCTACGAGCAGTACTTC.

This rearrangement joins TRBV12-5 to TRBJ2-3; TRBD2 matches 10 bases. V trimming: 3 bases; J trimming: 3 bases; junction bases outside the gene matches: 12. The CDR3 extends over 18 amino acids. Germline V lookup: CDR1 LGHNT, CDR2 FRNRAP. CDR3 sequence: CASGFGRIAGGGTDTQYF. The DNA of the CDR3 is TGTGCTAGTGGTTTCGGACGGATAGCGGGAGGTGGGACAGATACGCAGTATTTT.

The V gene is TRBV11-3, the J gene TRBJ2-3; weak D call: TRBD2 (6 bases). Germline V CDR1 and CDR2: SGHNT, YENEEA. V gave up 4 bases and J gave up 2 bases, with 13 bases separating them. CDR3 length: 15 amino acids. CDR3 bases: TGTGCCAGCAGCTCTCGGAGGGAAGTCACAGATACGCAGTATTTT. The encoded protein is CASSSRREVTDTQYF.